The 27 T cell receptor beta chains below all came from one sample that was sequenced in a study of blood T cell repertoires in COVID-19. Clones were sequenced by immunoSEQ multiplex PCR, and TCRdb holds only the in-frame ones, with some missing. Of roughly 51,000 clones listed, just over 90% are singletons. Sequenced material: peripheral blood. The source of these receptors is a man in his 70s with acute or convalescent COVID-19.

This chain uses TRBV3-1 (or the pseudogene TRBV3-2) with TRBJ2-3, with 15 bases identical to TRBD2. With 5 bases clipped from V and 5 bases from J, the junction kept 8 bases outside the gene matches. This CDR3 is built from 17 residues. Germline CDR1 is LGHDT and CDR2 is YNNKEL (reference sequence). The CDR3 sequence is CASSDGLAGGPGDTQYF. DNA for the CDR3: TGTGCCAGCAGCGACGGACTAGCGGGGGGGCCTGGAGATACGCAGTATTTT.

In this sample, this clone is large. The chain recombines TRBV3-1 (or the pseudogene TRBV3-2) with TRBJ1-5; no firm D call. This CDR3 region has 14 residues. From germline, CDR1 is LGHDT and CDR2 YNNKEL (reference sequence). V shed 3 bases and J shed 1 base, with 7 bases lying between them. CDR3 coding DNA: TGTGCCAGCAGCCACTATTGGAGCAATCAGCCCCAGCATTTT. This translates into CASSHYWSNQPQHF.

In DNA form, the CDR3 reads TGCGCCAGCAGCGCAGGGACAGTCACCGGGGAGCTGTTTTTT. It specifies CASSAGTVTGELFF. V is TRBV5-1 and J is TRBJ2-2; 7 bases match TRBD1. The junction had 4 bases not matched to a gene; V was cut back by 4 bases and J by 4 bases. Germline V gives CDR1 SGHRS, CDR2 YFSETQ. This CDR3 is built from 14 residues.

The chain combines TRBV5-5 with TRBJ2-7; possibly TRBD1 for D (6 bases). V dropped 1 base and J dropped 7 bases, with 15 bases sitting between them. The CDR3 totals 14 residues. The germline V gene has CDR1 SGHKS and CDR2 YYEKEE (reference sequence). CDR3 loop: CASSLSGATREQYF. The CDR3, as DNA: TGTGCCAGCAGCTTGTCAGGGGCCACTAGGGAGCAGTACTTC. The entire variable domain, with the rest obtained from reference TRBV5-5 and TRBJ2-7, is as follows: DAGVTQSPTHLIKTRGQQVTLRCSPISGHKSVSWYQQVLGQGPQFIFQYYEKEERGRGNFPDRFSARQFPNYSSELNVNALLLGDSALYLCASSLSGATREQYFGPGTRLTVT.

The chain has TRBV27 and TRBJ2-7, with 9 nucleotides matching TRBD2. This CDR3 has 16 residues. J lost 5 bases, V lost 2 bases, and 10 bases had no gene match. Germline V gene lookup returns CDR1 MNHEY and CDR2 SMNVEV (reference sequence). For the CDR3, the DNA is TGTGCCAGCAGTTTAAGGGCTGCGGGGGGGCCCAACGAGCAGTACTTC. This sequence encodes CASSLRAAGGPNEQYF.

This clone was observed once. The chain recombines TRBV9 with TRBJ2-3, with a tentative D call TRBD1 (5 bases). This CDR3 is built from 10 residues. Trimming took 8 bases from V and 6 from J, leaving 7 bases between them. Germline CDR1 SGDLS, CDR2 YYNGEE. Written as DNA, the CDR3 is TGTGCCAGGGGGCGGGATACGCAGTATTTT. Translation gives CARGRDTQYF.

The CDR3, as DNA: TGTGCTAGTGGCACAGGGGGAGCTGGAAACACCATATATTTT. It specifies CASGTGGAGNTIYF. The rearrangement uses TRBV12-5 and TRBJ1-3; 8 nucleotides match TRBD1. This CDR3 has 14 amino acids. Germline V gene sequence: CDR1 LGHNT, CDR2 FRNRAP. V lost 6 bases and J lost 2; bases outside the gene matches: 3.

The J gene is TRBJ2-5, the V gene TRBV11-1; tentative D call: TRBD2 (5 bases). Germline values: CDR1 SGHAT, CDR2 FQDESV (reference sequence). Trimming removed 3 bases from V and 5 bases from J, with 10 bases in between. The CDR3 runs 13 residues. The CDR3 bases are TGTGCCAGCAGCTTCGGGGAGATGGAGACCCAGTACTTC. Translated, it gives CASSFGEMETQYF.

CDR3 sequence reads: CASSFGGSNYGYTF. Written as DNA, the CDR3 is TGTGCCAGCAGTTTTGGGGGGAGTAACTATGGCTACACCTTC. The genes are TRBV27 and TRBJ1-2; possible D gene TRBD1, 5 bases. V lost 3 bases to trimming and J lost 1 base, with 9 bases between them. The V gene's germline CDR1 is MNHEY and CDR2 SMNVEV (reference sequence). There are 14 residues in the CDR3.

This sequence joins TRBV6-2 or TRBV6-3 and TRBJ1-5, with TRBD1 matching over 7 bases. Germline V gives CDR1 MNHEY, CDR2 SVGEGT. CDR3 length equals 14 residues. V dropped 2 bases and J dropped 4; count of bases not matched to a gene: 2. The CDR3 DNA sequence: TGTGCCAGCAGTTACGGGACAGTTAATCAGCCCCAGCATTTT. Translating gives CASSYGTVNQPQHF.

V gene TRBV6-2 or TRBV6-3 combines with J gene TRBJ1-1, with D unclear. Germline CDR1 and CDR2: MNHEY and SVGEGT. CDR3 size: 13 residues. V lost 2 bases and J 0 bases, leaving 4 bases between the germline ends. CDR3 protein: CASSYRLNTEAFF. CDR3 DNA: TGTGCCAGCAGTTACCGGTTGAACACTGAAGCTTTCTTT.

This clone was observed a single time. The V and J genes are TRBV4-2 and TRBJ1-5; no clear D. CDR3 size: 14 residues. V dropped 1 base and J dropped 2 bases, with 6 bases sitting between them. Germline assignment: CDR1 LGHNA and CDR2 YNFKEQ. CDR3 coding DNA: TGTGCCAGCAGCCAAGGACACCGCAATCAGCCCCAGCATTTT. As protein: CASSQGHRNQPQHF.

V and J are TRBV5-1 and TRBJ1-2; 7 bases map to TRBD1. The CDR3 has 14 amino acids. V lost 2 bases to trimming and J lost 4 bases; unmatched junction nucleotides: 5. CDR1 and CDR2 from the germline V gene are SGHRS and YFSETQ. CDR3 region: CASSLTGDGYGYTF. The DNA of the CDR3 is TGCGCCAGCAGCTTAACAGGGGATGGCTATGGCTACACCTTC.

Here the CDR3 reads CASSLSTGALGELFF. Here the CDR3 DNA reads TGTGCCAGCAGCCTATCCACAGGGGCACTCGGGGAGCTGTTTTTT. The J gene is TRBJ2-2, the V gene TRBV13, with 7 positions matching TRBD1. Unmatched junction bases numbered 10, after V lost 5 bases and J lost 7 bases. The length of the CDR3 is 15 residues. Germline V CDR1 and CDR2: PRHDT, FYEKMQ (reference sequence).

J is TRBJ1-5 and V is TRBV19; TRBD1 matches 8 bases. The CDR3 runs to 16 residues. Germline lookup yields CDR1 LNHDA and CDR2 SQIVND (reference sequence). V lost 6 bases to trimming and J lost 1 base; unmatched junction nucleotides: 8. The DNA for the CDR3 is TGTGCCAGTAGACTTACAGGGGGAAGCAGCAATCAGCCCCAGCATTTT. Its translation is CASRLTGGSSNQPQHF.

CDR3 nucleotide sequence: TGTGCCAGTAGCAATCAAAACTATGGCTACACCTTC. It encodes CASSNQNYGYTF. The chain employs TRBV19 and TRBJ1-2; D unresolved. The CDR3 is 12 residues long. The germline CDR1 and CDR2 sequences are LNHDA and SQIVND (reference sequence). The V and J ends lost 6 bases and 2 bases respectively, with 7 bases between them. The variable domain in full, completed from reference TRBV19 and TRBJ1-2, reads DGGITQSPKYLFRKEGQNVTLSCEQNLNHDAMYWYRQDPGQGLRLIYYSQIVNDFQKGDIAEGYSVSREKKESFPLTVTSAQKNPTAFYLCASSNQNYGYTFGSGTRLTVV.

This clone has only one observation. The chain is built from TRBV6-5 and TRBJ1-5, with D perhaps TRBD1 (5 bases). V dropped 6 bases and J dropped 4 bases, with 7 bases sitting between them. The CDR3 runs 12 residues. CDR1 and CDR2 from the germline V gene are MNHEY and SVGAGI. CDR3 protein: CASRNRNQPQHF. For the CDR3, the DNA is TGTGCCAGCAGGAACAGGAATCAGCCCCAGCATTTT.

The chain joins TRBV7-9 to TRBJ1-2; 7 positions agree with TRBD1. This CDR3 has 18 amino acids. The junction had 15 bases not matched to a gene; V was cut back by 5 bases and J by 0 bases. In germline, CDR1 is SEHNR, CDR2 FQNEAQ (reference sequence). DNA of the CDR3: TGTGCCAGCAGCCTTCTCGGGCAGGGGGAAGGGGCTAACTATGGCTACACCTTC. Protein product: CASSLLGQGEGANYGYTF.

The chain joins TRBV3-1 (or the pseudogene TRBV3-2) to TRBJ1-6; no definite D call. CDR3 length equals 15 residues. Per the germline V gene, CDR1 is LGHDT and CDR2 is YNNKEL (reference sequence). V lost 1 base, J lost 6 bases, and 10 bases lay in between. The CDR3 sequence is CASSQGGYGNSPLHF. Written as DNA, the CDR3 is TGTGCCAGCAGCCAAGGAGGGTATGGTAATTCACCCCTCCACTTT.

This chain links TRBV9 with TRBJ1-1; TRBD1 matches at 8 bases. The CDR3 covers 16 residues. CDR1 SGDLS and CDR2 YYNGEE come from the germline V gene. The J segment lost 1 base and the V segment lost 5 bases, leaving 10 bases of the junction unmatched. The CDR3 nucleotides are TGTGCCAGCAGTCGGGGACAGGCTTCGTGGAACACTGAAGCTTTCTTT. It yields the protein CASSRGQASWNTEAFF.

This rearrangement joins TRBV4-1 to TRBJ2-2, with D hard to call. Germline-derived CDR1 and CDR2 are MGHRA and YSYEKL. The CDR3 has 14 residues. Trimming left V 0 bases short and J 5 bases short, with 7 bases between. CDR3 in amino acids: CASSQDERTGELFF. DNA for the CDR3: TGCGCCAGCAGCCAAGATGAGAGGACCGGGGAGCTGTTTTTT.

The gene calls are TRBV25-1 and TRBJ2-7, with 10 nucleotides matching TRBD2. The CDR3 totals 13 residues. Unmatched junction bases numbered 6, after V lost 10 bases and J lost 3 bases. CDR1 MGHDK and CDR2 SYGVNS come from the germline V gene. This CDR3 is CATASGGFYEQYF. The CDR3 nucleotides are TGTGCCACCGCTAGCGGGGGATTCTACGAGCAGTACTTC.

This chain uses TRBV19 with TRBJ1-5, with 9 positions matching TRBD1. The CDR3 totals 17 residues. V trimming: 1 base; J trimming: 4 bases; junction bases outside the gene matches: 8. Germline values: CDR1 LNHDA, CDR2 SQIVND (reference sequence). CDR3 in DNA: TGTGCCAGTAGTATAGGGGACAGGGCTAAGAGAAATCAGCCCCAGCATTTT. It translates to CASSIGDRAKRNQPQHF.

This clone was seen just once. The CDR3, as DNA: TGTGCCACCAGTGATCCTTCGACAGGGACCTATGGCTACACCTTC. Residues: CATSDPSTGTYGYTF. The chain uses TRBV24-1 and TRBJ1-2, with 7 bases aligning to TRBD1. This CDR3 region has 15 residues. Looked up from germline, CDR1 is KGHDR and CDR2 is SFDVKD. With V trimmed by 3 bases and J by 4 bases, 7 bases remained unmatched.

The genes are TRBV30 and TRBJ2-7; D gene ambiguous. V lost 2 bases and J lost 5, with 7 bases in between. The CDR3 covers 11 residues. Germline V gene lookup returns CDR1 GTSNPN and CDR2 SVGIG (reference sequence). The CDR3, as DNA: TGTGCCTGGAGTATTTCTCACGAGCAGTACTTC. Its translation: CAWSISHEQYF.

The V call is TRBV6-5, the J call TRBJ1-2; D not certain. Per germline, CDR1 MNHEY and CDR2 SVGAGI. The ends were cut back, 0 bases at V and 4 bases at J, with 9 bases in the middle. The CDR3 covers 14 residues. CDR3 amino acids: CASSYSQETYGYTF. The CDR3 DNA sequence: TGTGCCAGCAGTTACTCGCAGGAAACCTATGGCTACACCTTC.

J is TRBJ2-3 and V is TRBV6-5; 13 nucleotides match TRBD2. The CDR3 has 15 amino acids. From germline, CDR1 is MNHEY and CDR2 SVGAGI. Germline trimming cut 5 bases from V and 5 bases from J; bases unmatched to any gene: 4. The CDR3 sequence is CASSRTSGGVDTQYF. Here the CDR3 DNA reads TGTGCCAGCAGTAGGACTAGCGGGGGAGTAGATACGCAGTATTTT.